Sequencing of this TCR beta chain was carried out in a study of CD8 T cells in ankylosing spondylitis. This clonotype was detected a few times. Its antigen is undetermined. TCRdb used MiXCR to reprocess the 5' RACE reads, holding one entry per CDR3 protein. The table lists around 450,000 distinct CDR3 sequences, about 25% of them singletons, with over 0.8% in the top ten. Findings of the study overall: There was a TCR beta motif, made of several highly homologous variants, that appeared characteristic of ankylosing spondylitis blood.

The ends were cut back, 1 base at V and 4 bases at J, with 15 bases in the middle. CDR3 length: 16 amino acids. The germline CDR1 and CDR2 sequences are SGHVS and FQNEAQ. This receptor was identified in a male donor with ankylosing spondylitis. The chain couples TRBV7-8 to TRBJ2-3, with D possibly matching TRBD2 (6 bases). The sequencing sample was made of blood, either unsorted or a sorted T cell fraction (not recorded which). The CDR3 spells CASSLEPAGLPDTQYF. In DNA, the CDR3 is TGTGCCAGCAGCTTAGAGCCGGCGGGACTTCCAGATACGCAGTATTTT. Variable domain in full (rest from reference TRBV7-8 and TRBJ2-3): GAGVSQSPRYKVAKRGQDVALRCDPISGHVSLFWYQQALGQGPEFLTYFQNEAQLDKSGLPSDRFFAERPEGSVSTLKIQRTQQEDSAVYLCASSLEPAGLPDTQYFGPGTRLTVL.